This TCR beta chain was sequenced during a study of cytomegalovirus exposure and HLA in healthy donors. The length of the CDR3 is 13 residues. Germline-derived CDR1 and CDR2 are SGHTA and FQGTGA. V shed 5 bases and J 9 bases; nucleotides not matched to a gene: 6. As to this clone: The antigen is unknown.

Broader study findings: Presence/absence analysis assumed near-uniform sequencing depth across donors.

PCR involved 60 Vbeta and 13 Jbeta primers. Profiled with immunoSEQ multiplex PCR; TCRdb holds only in-frame clones, not every one. This table has around 130,000 clones, around three quarters appearing once. Sequenced material: PBMCs. The genes are TRBV7-3 and TRBJ2-1; 8 positions agree with TRBD1. The TCR was taken from a male donor in good health and CMV-seronegative. The CDR3 DNA reads TGTGCCAGCAGCCGTGGACAGGGTCGTGAGCAGTTCTTC. Its translation: CASSRGQGREQFF.